Below are 23 T cell receptor beta chains sequenced from a single sample in a study of shared clonotypes between healthy human individuals. Produced via immunoSEQ multiplex PCR; TCRdb's table is partial and in-frame only. Among about 2 million clones listed, 85% to 95% were seen once. Sequencing used naive CD4+ T cells sorted from blood. The sample's subset: CD45RA+ positively selected. These receptors all stem from a man in his late teens or twenties in good health.

The rearrangement joins TRBV18 to TRBJ2-3; maybe TRBD2 (5 bases). The germline gives CDR1 KGHSH, CDR2 LQKENI. The V and J ends lost 1 base and 2 bases respectively, with 22 bases between them. The CDR3 covers 19 residues. CDR3 amino acids: CASSPQGGVRDPNTDTQYF. CDR3 DNA: TGTGCCAGCTCACCACAGGGTGGCGTACGGGATCCTAACACAGATACGCAGTATTTT.

The CDR3 loop is CAISVQGDYGYTF. DNA of the CDR3: TGTGCCATCAGTGTGCAGGGGGACTATGGCTACACCTTC. This rearrangement joins TRBV10-3 to TRBJ1-2, with TRBD1 identical over 7 bases. V lost 4 bases and J lost 3; bases outside the gene matches: 2. This CDR3 has 13 residues. Germline assignment: CDR1 ENHRY and CDR2 SYGVKD.

The chain carries TRBV15 and TRBJ2-2; D is uncertain. This CDR3 has 15 residues. The germline V and J ends were trimmed by 0 bases and 1 base, with 6 bases remaining between them. Germline V lookup: CDR1 LNHNV, CDR2 YYDKDF (reference sequence). The CDR3, as DNA: TGTGCCACCAGCAGAGATGATATGAACACCGGGGAGCTGTTTTTT. It is translated as CATSRDDMNTGELFF.

Comments on this clone: Other DNA variants within this sample encode the same CDR3. This chain uses TRBV11-2 with TRBJ1-5; tentatively, D is TRBD1 (5 bases). The CDR3 sequence is 14 residues long. The V end lost 0 bases, the J end lost 2 bases, and 5 bases lay between the germline ends. The germline gives CDR1 SGHAT, CDR2 FQNNGV. CDR3 nucleotides: TGTGCCAGCAGCTTAGAGGGACGCAATCAGCCCCAGCATTTT. This sequence encodes CASSLEGRNQPQHF.

The chain carries TRBV28 and TRBJ1-2, with TRBD1 matching over 12 bases. The CDR3 is 15 amino acids. Trimming took 4 bases from V and 5 from J; bases not matched to a gene: 5. Per the germline V gene, CDR1 is MDHEN and CDR2 is SYDVKM. This chain's CDR3 is CASSWGTGGEYGYTF. The CDR3 region has the DNA TGTGCCAGCAGTTGGGGGACAGGGGGCGAGTATGGCTACACCTTC.

In nucleotides, the CDR3 is TGTGCCAGCAGCTTAGAGGCCTCTAGTTCCGAGCAGTACTTC. It yields the protein CASSLEASSSEQYF. J is TRBJ2-7 and V is TRBV7-9; D gene uncertain. Per germline, CDR1 SEHNR and CDR2 FQNEAQ (reference sequence). V lost 1 base and J lost 6, with 13 bases in between. The CDR3 loop spans 14 amino acids. The full variable domain, rest sourced from reference TRBV7-9 and TRBJ2-7, is DTGVSQNPRHKITKRGQNVTFRCDPISEHNRLYWYRQTLGQGPEFLTYFQNEAQLEKSRLLSDRFSAERPKGSFSTLEIQRTEQGDSAMYLCASSLEASSSEQYFGPGTRLTVT.

This clone was recorded once. Other DNA sequences in the same sample also yield this CDR3. The chain carries TRBV5-4 and TRBJ2-7, with D unclear. Looked up from germline, CDR1 is SGHNT and CDR2 is YYREEE (reference sequence). V dropped 0 bases and J dropped 6 bases, with 10 bases sitting between them. The CDR3 is made up of 13 amino acids. CDR3 residues: CASSLGVGREQYF. For the CDR3, the DNA is TGTGCCAGCAGCTTGGGAGTGGGCCGCGAGCAGTACTTC.

The V and J genes are TRBV2 and TRBJ1-4, with D unresolved. The CDR3 extends over 15 amino acids. Germline V gene data show CDR1 as SNHLY and CDR2 as FYNNEI. Trimming removed 5 bases at V and 4 bases at J, with 14 bases between. CDR3 bases: TGTGCCAGCAGTCTCCTCGACGGTAGTAATGAAAAACTGTTTTTT. Protein product: CASSLLDGSNEKLFF.

This clone turned up a few times. This chain uses TRBV28 with TRBJ1-5; TRBD1 matches 8 bases. The CDR3 is 15 residues long. J gave up 7 bases and V 6 bases, and 11 bases lay outside the gene matches. Germline CDR1 and CDR2: MDHEN and SYDVKM. The CDR3 spells CASRRGRQGNQPQHF. DNA of the CDR3: TGTGCCAGCAGACGGGGCCGACAGGGGAACCAGCCCCAGCATTTT. Variable domain in full (rest from reference TRBV28 and TRBJ1-5): DVKVTQSSRYLVKRTGEKVFLECVQDMDHENMFWYRQDPGLGLRLIYFSYDVKMKEKGDIPEGYSVSREKKERFSLILESASTNQTSMYLCASRRGRQGNQPQHFGDGTRLSIL.

V usage is TRBV10-3 and J usage is TRBJ2-1; tentative D call: TRBD1 (6 bases). Trimming pared 6 bases from V and 5 bases from J, leaving 14 bases between. This CDR3 comprises 14 residues. CDR1 is ENHRY and CDR2 is SYGVKD in the germline V gene. CDR3 DNA sequence: TGTGCCATCAGGACGGACAGATTTAACAATGAGCAGTTCTTC. Protein: CAIRTDRFNNEQFF.

The chain has TRBV14 and TRBJ2-1; possibly TRBD1 for D (5 bases). This CDR3 is 16 amino acids long. Looked up from germline, CDR1 is SGHDN and CDR2 is FVKESK. V lost 1 base and J lost 2, with 12 bases in between. The CDR3 region is CASSQVSGSAYNEQFF. CDR3 nucleotides: TGTGCCAGCAGCCAAGTTTCAGGGTCCGCCTACAATGAGCAGTTCTTC.

The chain uses TRBV30 and TRBJ1-1; D unresolved. Germline V gene data show CDR1 as GTSNPN and CDR2 as SVGIG (reference sequence). The V end lost 6 bases, the J end lost 3 bases, and 8 bases lay between the germline ends. The CDR3 consists of 11 residues. CDR3 DNA: TGTGCCTGCAAACGGGACACTGAAGCTTTCTTT. Residues: CACKRDTEAFF.

The rearrangement links TRBV5-1 to TRBJ2-5; 9 bases are shared with TRBD1. The CDR3 has 16 amino acids. With 0 bases clipped from V and 2 bases from J, the junction kept 5 bases outside the gene matches. Germline V lookup: CDR1 SGHRS, CDR2 YFSETQ. The CDR3 is CASSLEGQGRQETQYF. CDR3 DNA: TGCGCCAGCAGCTTGGAGGGACAGGGCCGACAAGAGACCCAGTACTTC.

The chain carries TRBV4-1 and TRBJ2-3; D remains unclear. CDR3 length: 16 amino acids. Germline assignment: CDR1 MGHRA and CDR2 YSYEKL. V lost 1 base, J lost 0 bases, and 11 bases lay in between. CDR3 in DNA: TGCGCCAGCAGCCAAGTCTTCATCGTGAGCACAGATACGCAGTATTTT. Translated: CASSQVFIVSTDTQYF.

This clone was seen once. The chain uses TRBV6-4 and TRBJ2-7, with D possibly matching TRBD1 (6 bases). In germline, CDR1 is MRHNA, CDR2 SNTAGT. The V and J ends lost 3 bases and 2 bases respectively, with 11 bases between them. CDR3 length: 14 amino acids. In DNA, the CDR3 is TGTGCCAGCAGTGATATACAGGGTCCCTACGAGCAGTACTTC. Its protein is CASSDIQGPYEQYF.

V usage is TRBV5-1 and J usage is TRBJ2-3, with D possibly matching TRBD1 (6 bases). Trimming stripped 2 bases from V and 2 bases from J, with 12 bases between. The CDR3 is 15 amino acids. Germline values: CDR1 SGHRS, CDR2 YFSETQ. The CDR3 loop is CASSFQTGITDTQYF. The CDR3 DNA reads TGCGCCAGCAGCTTTCAGACAGGAATCACAGATACGCAGTATTTT.

The J gene is TRBJ1-2, the V gene TRBV30; D might be TRBD1 (5 bases). CDR3 length: 14 residues. V lost 0 bases to trimming and J lost 3 bases, with 11 bases between them. CDR1 GTSNPN and CDR2 SVGIG come from the germline V gene (reference sequence). The CDR3 protein is CAWSVKGSDYGYTF. The CDR3 nucleotides are TGTGCCTGGAGTGTTAAGGGGAGCGACTATGGCTACACCTTC.

The rearrangement links TRBV10-2 to TRBJ1-5; D remains unclear. The CDR3 contains 17 residues. The V end was cut by 7 bases, the J end by 0 bases, with 19 bases between. The V gene's germline CDR1 is WSHSY and CDR2 SAAADI. The CDR3 region has the DNA TGCGCCAGCAAAGAGGGCCCCTTCCGATATAGCAATCAGCCCCAGCATTTT. Protein sequence: CASKEGPFRYSNQPQHF.

The chain carries TRBV6-5 and TRBJ2-3; D gene uncertain. Germline V gives CDR1 MNHEY, CDR2 SVGAGI. The CDR3 loop spans 14 amino acids. With 6 bases removed from V and 10 bases from J, the gap between germline ends came to 20 bases. The CDR3 DNA reads TGTGCCAGCAGACGTTCCTCTACGACCCCTTCGCAGTATTTT. The encoded protein is CASRRSSTTPSQYF.

The V and J genes are TRBV2 and TRBJ2-2; 7 bases align to TRBD2. The CDR3 runs 15 residues. Germline values: CDR1 SNHLY, CDR2 FYNNEI. V gave up 7 bases and J gave up 3 bases; unmatched junction bases: 8. The CDR3 nucleotides read TGTGCCAGCAAGCTGGCTAGCGGATACACCGGGGAGCTGTTTTTT. Its protein is CASKLASGYTGELFF.

The rearrangement links TRBV5-1 to TRBJ2-5; maybe TRBD1 (6 bases). The V and J ends lost 3 bases and 1 base respectively, with 7 bases between them. This CDR3 is built from 13 residues. The germline V gene has CDR1 SGHRS and CDR2 YFSETQ. CDR3 sequence: CASSWDTQETQYF. CDR3 DNA sequence: TGCGCCAGCAGCTGGGACACCCAAGAGACCCAGTACTTC.

This clone was picked up one time. The chain has TRBV10-1 and TRBJ2-7; D may correspond to TRBD1 or TRBD2 (5 bases each). Germline CDR1 reads WNHNN; CDR2 reads SYGVQD (reference sequence). The CDR3 covers 15 residues. Trimming shortened V by 0 bases and J by 0 bases, and 9 bases separated the two germline ends. As DNA, the CDR3 is TGCGCCAGCAGTGAGTCCGGGGCTAGCTCCTACGAGCAGTACTTC. Its protein is CASSESGASSYEQYF.

V usage is TRBV4-1 and J usage is TRBJ1-3; D may be TRBD1 (6 bases). Per germline, CDR1 MGHRA and CDR2 YSYEKL. The CDR3 runs 16 residues. Trimming took 2 bases from V and 5 from J, leaving 16 bases between them. CDR3 in amino acids: CASSQRYRGERNTIYF. CDR3 in DNA: TGCGCCAGCAGCCAAAGGTATAGGGGGGAGAGAAACACCATATATTTT.